A selection of T cell receptor beta chains follows, all from one sample in a study of blood T cell repertoires in COVID-19. Sequenced by immunoSEQ multiplex PCR; TCRdb stores in-frame clones only, minus some. The sample lists 250,000 to 300,000 clones; about nine tenths were seen once. Material: peripheral blood. These receptors were obtained from a woman in her forties who had recovered from COVID-19. CDR3s leave out the opening cysteine and the closing phenylalanine or tryptophan. Each record gives: V gene, J gene, D gene, CDR3 protein. D genes are given only for firm matches.

>TRBV5-1|TRBJ1-3|-
ASSDTTGNTIY
>TRBV27|TRBJ1-4|TRBD1
ASKTGLANEKLF
>TRBV7-9|TRBJ2-1|-
ASSGLYNEQF
>TRBV6-5|TRBJ1-1|-
ASRLGGLNTEAF
>TRBV30|TRBJ1-6|TRBD1
AWSVVVGQGSFGSPLH
>TRBV19|TRBJ1-2|-
ASKNPGFNYGYT
>TRBV27|TRBJ2-1|TRBD2
ASSLSGGSGNYNEQF
>TRBV3-1/TRBV3-2|TRBJ2-7|-
ASSQEGWGGTAAYEQY
>TRBV30|TRBJ2-7|-
AWSVADSSYEQY
>TRBV9|TRBJ1-1|TRBD1
ASSPTLGSGTGGHEAF
>TRBV6-5|TRBJ2-3|TRBD1
ASSYSGQSTDTQY
>TRBV7-2|TRBJ2-3|TRBD2
ASSLRLLAGDNTQY
>TRBV11-3|TRBJ2-2|-
ASSWEPGQNTGELF
>TRBV10-3|TRBJ2-1|TRBD2
AISPGLAGDRSYNEQF
>TRBV28|TRBJ2-1|TRBD1
ASSPGTGGQGEQF
>TRBV27|TRBJ2-7|TRBD2
ASRKRLAPDYEQY
>TRBV7-2|TRBJ2-7|-
ASSLGGMGHEQY
>TRBV12-3/TRBV12-4|TRBJ1-6|-
ASSTGNSPLH
>TRBV7-3|TRBJ2-1|TRBD2
ASSSLAGSVDEQF
>TRBV2|TRBJ2-7|-
ASSAPGNPYEQY
>TRBV27|TRBJ2-7|TRBD2
ASSGLAGLSYEQY
>TRBV11-2|TRBJ2-3|-
ASSLDPRAGAGDTQY
>TRBV2|TRBJ2-3|TRBD1
ASRGQITDTQY
>TRBV27|TRBJ1-5|-
ASSSVNQPQH
>TRBV5-1|TRBJ1-1|-
ASSLTGKVQKAF
>TRBV5-1|TRBJ1-1|TRBD1
ASTETGRNTEAF
>TRBV29-1|TRBJ2-3|-
SVESQGTDTQY
>TRBV20-1|TRBJ2-5|TRBD2
SASSASGGSQETQY
>TRBV28|TRBJ2-7|-
ASTPAGGQPYEQY
>TRBV27|TRBJ2-7|-
ASSHYEQY
>TRBV9|TRBJ2-2|-
ASSVADQAGELF
>TRBV30|TRBJ1-1|TRBD1
AWSTRQGWTEAF
>TRBV5-6|TRBJ2-6|TRBD2
ASSLWGGTGANVLT
>TRBV13|TRBJ2-7|-
ASSGGTSTYEQY
>TRBV30|TRBJ1-6|-
AWRQLRDSPLH
>TRBV6-6|TRBJ2-7|TRBD2
ASSQSLGTSGSGH
>TRBV24-1|TRBJ2-3|TRBD1
ATSDLRQGITDTQY
>TRBV5-8|TRBJ1-1|-
ASKLGASSVAF
>TRBV3-1/TRBV3-2|TRBJ1-1|-
ASSQDPVEMNTEAF
>TRBV7-9|TRBJ2-3|-
ASSPRGTDTQY
>TRBV18|TRBJ2-7|TRBD2
ASSPPSGRAHEQY
>TRBV21-1|TRBJ2-2|-
ASSKGQGGELF
>TRBV27|TRBJ2-7|-
ASSSEGYEQY
>TRBV3-1/TRBV3-2|TRBJ2-4|-
ASSQDFAEIQY